One and the same sample provided the 25 T cell receptor beta chains below, sequenced in a study of CD8 T cells in Susac syndrome. Reverse transcription used roughly 0.45 to 1 ug RNA and random hexamers. TCRdb re-analysed the immunoSEQ multiplex PCR reads in MiXCR, keeping a single row per CDR3 protein. The sample consists of 90,000 to 150,000 distinct CDR3 sequences, 90% to 95% of them appearing once. Sequencing was carried out using CD4+ T cells from PBMCs. The source is a human donor in good health.

Only one count was recorded for this clonotype. V is TRBV30 and J is TRBJ2-5; a weak D match, TRBD1 (6 bases). The CDR3 sequence is 14 residues long. Trimming removed 1 base at V and 4 bases at J, with 13 bases between. Germline V gene data show CDR1 as GTSNPN and CDR2 as SVGIG (reference sequence). The CDR3 protein is CAWSGNRVGETQYF. The CDR3 coding sequence is TGTGCCTGGAGTGGTAACAGGGTCGGAGAGACCCAGTACTTC.

This clonotype was detected only a few times. V is TRBV28 and J is TRBJ1-4, with D tentatively TRBD1 (5 bases). The CDR3 runs to 15 residues. Per the germline V gene, CDR1 is MDHEN and CDR2 is SYDVKM. V was clipped by 5 bases and J by 6 bases, with 16 bases between them. The CDR3 nucleotides are TGTGCCAGCAGTCCGACCTGGGGGAGGGATGAAAAACTGTTTTTT. Protein product: CASSPTWGRDEKLFF.

The chain uses TRBV3-1 and TRBJ2-7; TRBD2 matches at 9 bases. The V gene's germline CDR1 is LGHDT and CDR2 YNNKEL (reference sequence). V shed 6 bases, J shed 5 bases, and the junction held 5 bases outside the gene matches. This CDR3 contains 13 residues. The CDR3 loop is CASSSLAGHEQYF. The CDR3 DNA is TGTGCCAGCAGTAGCCTAGCGGGACACGAGCAGTACTTC.

V gene TRBV2 combines with J gene TRBJ2-4; maybe TRBD1 (6 bases). With 7 bases removed from V and 0 bases from J, the gap between germline ends came to 13 bases. The germline V gene encodes CDR1 SNHLY and CDR2 FYNNEI. CDR3 length: 15 amino acids. CDR3 DNA: TGTGCCAGCATTAAGGGGGAACTAGCCAAAAACATTCAGTACTTC. It encodes CASIKGELAKNIQYF.

The chain couples TRBV6-6 to TRBJ2-1; a weak D match, TRBD2 (5 bases). V shed 5 bases and J shed 0 bases, with 8 bases lying between them. Germline CDR1 and CDR2: MNHNY and SVGAGI (reference sequence). The CDR3 runs 14 residues. For the CDR3, the DNA is TGTGCCAGCAGTCTAACTAGCTCCTACAATGAGCAGTTCTTC. Encoded protein: CASSLTSSYNEQFF.

J is TRBJ1-2 and V is TRBV6-6; 11 bases are a match to TRBD1. The CDR3 length is 13 residues. Per germline, CDR1 MNHNY and CDR2 SVGAGI (reference sequence). J was trimmed by 8 bases and V by 8 bases; bases with no gene match: 7. The CDR3 DNA reads as TGTGCCAGCGTACGGACAGGGGGCATGGGCTACACCTTC. It yields the protein CASVRTGGMGYTF.

The chain carries TRBV6-5 and TRBJ2-1, with TRBD2 matching 12 bases. The germline V gene encodes CDR1 MNHEY and CDR2 SVGAGI. The CDR3 consists of 14 residues. The trim removed 6 bases at V and 9 bases at J, leaving 6 bases unmatched. CDR3 sequence reads: CASSRLAGDGEQFF. CDR3 sequence (DNA): TGTGCCAGCAGCAGACTAGCGGGAGATGGTGAGCAGTTCTTC.

This chain uses TRBV5-1 with TRBJ2-3, with 7 bases lining up with TRBD2. The CDR3 spans 13 residues. Per germline, CDR1 SGHRS and CDR2 YFSETQ. Losses at the gene ends were 7 bases for V and 4 bases for J; bases not matched to a gene: 6. The CDR3 protein is CASHPSGPDTQYF. The CDR3 DNA follows: TGCGCCAGCCACCCTAGCGGACCAGATACGCAGTATTTT.

This sequence joins TRBV4-2 and TRBJ2-3; TRBD2 agrees at 10 bases. V dropped 5 bases and J dropped 5; count of bases not matched to a gene: 4. Germline CDR1 reads LGHNA; CDR2 reads YNFKEQ. CDR3 size: 14 residues. The DNA of the CDR3 is TGTGCCAGCAGCTCCGGGACTAGCGAAGATACGCAGTATTTT. Translation gives CASSSGTSEDTQYF.

For the CDR3, the DNA is TGTGCCAGCAGCCCGATTCGGCCGGACAGCTCTTCCTCTGGAAACACCATATATTTT. Its protein product is CASSPIRPDSSSSGNTIYF. The V and J genes are TRBV3-1 and TRBJ1-3; D is possibly TRBD1 (6 bases). The CDR3 covers 19 residues. The V gene lost 4 bases and the J gene lost 0 bases, with 22 bases spanning the gap. Germline V CDR1 and CDR2: LGHDT, YNNKEL (reference sequence).

The V call is TRBV29-1, the J call TRBJ2-3; D tentatively fits TRBD1 or TRBD2 (5 bases each). CDR3 length: 15 amino acids. Germline CDR1 and CDR2: SQVTM and ANQGSEA. Trimming shortened V by 5 bases and J by 0 bases, and 15 bases separated the two germline ends. The CDR3: CSVKGRMTSTDTQYF. Written as DNA, the CDR3 is TGCAGCGTTAAGGGACGGATGACTAGCACAGATACGCAGTATTTT.

The chain couples TRBV12-5 to TRBJ2-1; either TRBD1 or TRBD2 may fit D (5 bases each). The CDR3 spans 12 residues. V was clipped by 6 bases and J by 7 bases, with 10 bases between them. Per germline, CDR1 LGHNT and CDR2 FRNRAP. CDR3 sequence: CASGGTGNEQFF. As DNA, the CDR3 is TGTGCTAGTGGGGGGACGGGTAATGAGCAGTTCTTC.

The chain joins TRBV7-2 to TRBJ2-5; D gene unclear. The CDR3 extends over 15 amino acids. Germline assignment: CDR1 SGHTA and CDR2 FQGNSA. Trimming cost V 1 base and J 2 bases, with 11 bases left between them. In nucleotides, the CDR3 is TGTGCCAGCAGCTTAGGGGGTCCTGGACAAGAGACCCAGTACTTC. This codes for CASSLGGPGQETQYF.

The chain links TRBV20-1 to TRBJ2-1; weak D call: TRBD2 (5 bases). The CDR3 runs 13 residues. Trimming took 6 bases from V and 9 from J, leaving 18 bases between them. Germline values: CDR1 DFQATT, CDR2 SNEGSKA (reference sequence). In DNA, the CDR3 is TGCAGTGCCAGCCTCGGGGAGCCCGGTGAGCAGTTCTTC. Protein sequence: CSASLGEPGEQFF.

The V and J genes are TRBV6-6 and TRBJ2-1; 8 nucleotides match TRBD2. With V trimmed by 7 bases and J by 6 bases, 11 bases remained unmatched. This CDR3 contains 15 residues. Looked up from germline, CDR1 is MNHNY and CDR2 is SVGAGI (reference sequence). Here the CDR3 reads CASTDGGAGSNEQFF. CDR3 coding DNA: TGTGCCAGCACCGACGGGGGGGCAGGGTCCAATGAGCAGTTCTTC.

This chain links TRBV6-1 with TRBJ2-2; 7 bases match TRBD2. Trimming took 5 bases from V and 3 from J; bases not matched to a gene: 9. From germline, CDR1 is MNHNS and CDR2 SASEGT. The CDR3 loop spans 16 amino acids. CDR3 in DNA: TGTGCCAGCAGTCCCCGCGGGAGACGTGACACCGGGGAGCTGTTTTTT. Its translation: CASSPRGRRDTGELFF.

This sequence joins TRBV7-8 and TRBJ2-1; 8 bases are a match to TRBD2. Trimming removed 4 bases from V and 5 bases from J; junction bases left unmatched: 7. Germline CDR1 reads SGHVS; CDR2 reads FQNEAQ. The CDR3 is 15 residues long. The CDR3 coding sequence is TGTGCCAGCAGCTCCCGACTAGCGCAAGACAATGAGCAGTTCTTC. It codes for CASSSRLAQDNEQFF.

This rearrangement joins TRBV18 to TRBJ1-1; TRBD1 aligns across 7 bases. The CDR3 has 16 amino acids. With V trimmed by 3 bases and J by 1 base, 8 bases remained unmatched. Per the germline V gene, CDR1 is KGHSH and CDR2 is LQKENI. CDR3 sequence: CASSPNERQGNTEAFF. DNA for the CDR3: TGTGCCAGCTCACCTAATGAAAGACAGGGGAACACTGAAGCTTTCTTT.

This clonotype was recorded once. CDR3 region: CASRRDGMEWLGNEQFF. DNA for the CDR3: TGTGCCAGCCGACGGGACGGTATGGAGTGGTTGGGGAATGAGCAGTTCTTC. The chain recombines TRBV6-1 with TRBJ2-1, with D perhaps given as TRBD1 or TRBD2 (5 bases each). V lost 8 bases, J lost 7 bases, and 27 bases lay in between. The CDR3 has 17 amino acids. Germline V gene data show CDR1 as MNHNS and CDR2 as SASEGT.

The rearrangement links TRBV6-5 to TRBJ2-1; D not certain. V lost 0 bases, J lost 0 bases, and 9 bases lay in between. CDR1 is MNHEY, CDR2 SVGAGI, per germline. This CDR3 is 16 amino acids long. The CDR3 DNA reads TGTGCCAGCAGTTACTCCAGCAGGAGCTCCTACAATGAGCAGTTCTTC. Protein product: CASSYSSRSSYNEQFF.

This clonotype appeared a few times. The gene calls are TRBV29-1 and TRBJ2-7, with D tentatively TRBD1 (6 bases). V was trimmed by 4 bases and J by 4 bases, leaving 14 bases between them. Germline V CDR1 and CDR2: SQVTM, ANQGSEA. This CDR3 is built from 13 residues. The chain's CDR3 is CSVGGQGLYEQYF. CDR3 nucleotides: TGCAGCGTTGGGGGGCAGGGGTTGTACGAGCAGTACTTC.

The gene calls are TRBV6-2 or TRBV6-3 and TRBJ2-2, with D possibly being TRBD1 (6 bases). V lost 6 bases and J 1 base, leaving 21 bases between the germline ends. CDR1 and CDR2 from the germline V gene are MNHEY and SVGEGT. There are 18 residues in the CDR3. CDR3 bases: TGTGCCAGCAGCCCCTACGCGACTACCAGGGGGAACACCGGGGAGCTGTTTTTT. It codes for CASSPYATTRGNTGELFF.

The chain links TRBV2 to TRBJ2-1; no reliable D call. CDR3 length: 13 residues. Looked up from germline, CDR1 is SNHLY and CDR2 is FYNNEI. The V end lost 3 bases, the J end lost 7 bases, and 10 bases lay between the germline ends. In DNA form, the CDR3 reads TGTGCCAGCAGTGAGGGCCTAGTAAATGAGCAGTTCTTC. It codes for CASSEGLVNEQFF. Full variable domain (remainder filled in from reference TRBV2 and TRBJ2-1): EPEVTQTPSHQVTQMGQEVILRCVPISNHLYFYWYRQILGQKVEFLVSFYNNEISEKSEIFDDQFSVERPDGSNFTLKIRSTKLEDSAMYFCASSEGLVNEQFFGPGTRLTVL.

The rearrangement joins TRBV15 to TRBJ2-7; D not certain. Germline V CDR1 and CDR2: LNHNV, YYDKDF (reference sequence). Trimming stripped 0 bases from V and 0 bases from J, with 6 bases between. This CDR3 is built from 14 residues. CDR3 DNA sequence: TGTGCCACCAGCAGAGACCGGAGCTCCTACGAGCAGTACTTC. Translated, it gives CATSRDRSSYEQYF.

V is TRBV7-3 and J is TRBJ2-1, with 11 nucleotides matching TRBD2. V trimming: 5 bases; J trimming: 5 bases; junction bases outside the gene matches: 11. The CDR3 has 17 residues. Germline assignment: CDR1 SGHTA and CDR2 FQGTGA. The CDR3 reads CASSRMGTSGFHNEQFF. The CDR3 DNA reads TGTGCCAGCAGCAGGATGGGGACTAGCGGATTCCACAATGAGCAGTTCTTC.